These T cell receptor beta chains were read from a single sample in a study of graft-versus-host responses after intestinal transplantation. The method was immunoSEQ multiplex PCR; TCRdb's version includes in-frame clones alone and lacks a portion of them. The repertoire holds tens of thousands of clones, with just under 95% as singletons. The material sequenced was bone marrow, taken roughly 780 days after intestinal transplantation. These receptors all stem from a human patient who received an intestinal transplant, so some T cells may come from the graft donor. CDR3s include the opening cysteine and the closing phenylalanine or tryptophan. A D gene is named only where the DNA matches it firmly. Clone size appears in some rows only: once, few, many, or a class for an expanded clone.

15,TRBV5-6,TRBD1,TRBJ2-7,.,CASRQTGGNKYEQYF,TGTGCCAGCAGACAGACAGGGGGCAATAAGTACGAGCAGTACTTC
15,TRBV2,TRBD2,TRBJ2-5,once,CASRASGGLKETQYF,TGTGCCAGCAGGGCCAGCGGGGGGCTTAAGGAGACCCAGTACTTC
13,TRBV5-1,.,TRBJ2-7,.,CASSSGLAYEQYF,TGCGCCAGCAGCTCCGGGCTCGCCTACGAGCAGTACTTC
14,TRBV5-4,.,TRBJ2-3,.,CASSLVAGTDTQYF,TGTGCCAGCAGCTTGGTGGCGGGTACAGATACGCAGTATTTT
13,TRBV11-2,.,TRBJ2-7,.,CASRDSYSVEQYF,TGTGCCAGCAGAGACTCCTATTCAGTAGAGCAGTACTTC
15,TRBV6-5,TRBD2,TRBJ2-7,.,CASSYSSGGGNEQYF,TGTGCCAGCAGTTATTCCAGCGGGGGGGGAAACGAGCAGTACTTC
11,TRBV25-1,.,TRBJ2-5,.,CASSDRETQYF,TGTGCCAGCAGTGATCGGGAGACCCAGTACTTC
17,TRBV5-1,.,TRBJ1-6,.,CASSLEGTGNYNSPLHF,TGCGCCAGCAGCTTGGAGGGAACAGGGAACTATAATTCACCCCTCCACTTT
14,TRBV2,TRBD1,TRBJ1-1,.,CASIPGQGRTEAFF,TGTGCCAGCATTCCAGGACAGGGACGGACTGAAGCTTTCTTT
16,TRBV19,.,TRBJ2-7,.,CASSIGSDSTAYEQYF,TGTGCCAGTAGTATAGGATCCGACTCGACTGCCTACGAGCAGTACTTC
17,TRBV15,TRBD2,TRBJ2-2,.,CATSRGQREANTGELFF,TGTGCCACCAGCAGGGGCCAGCGGGAGGCGAACACCGGGGAGCTGTTTTTT
13,TRBV27,.,TRBJ2-7,.,CASSLSYRYEQYF,TGTGCCAGCAGTTTATCCTACAGGTACGAGCAGTACTTC
14,TRBV6-1,.,TRBJ1-1,.,CASIERGRGTEAFF,TGTGCCAGCATCGAACGGGGGCGGGGCACTGAAGCTTTCTTT
12,TRBV6-1,.,TRBJ2-7,once,CASIIGPYEQYF,TGTGCCAGCATCATTGGACCCTACGAGCAGTACTTC
15,TRBV6-6,.,TRBJ1-5,.,CASSSWDAGNQPQHF,TGTGCCAGCAGTTCTTGGGACGCTGGCAATCAGCCCCAGCATTTT
15,TRBV6-1,.,TRBJ2-1,.,CASMDTGRTYNEQFF,TGTGCCAGCATGGACACAGGGAGGACCTACAATGAGCAGTTCTTC
12,TRBV2,.,TRBJ1-2,.,CASSEGRYGYTF,TGTGCCAGCAGTGAAGGGAGATATGGCTACACCTTC
13,TRBV5-6,TRBD1,TRBJ2-7,.,CASSYRGSYEQYF,TGTGCCAGCAGCTACAGGGGATCCTACGAGCAGTACTTC
13,TRBV5-5,.,TRBJ2-5,.,CASSSSWWETQYF,TGTGCCAGCAGCTCGTCTTGGTGGGAGACCCAGTACTTC
14,TRBV6-5,.,TRBJ2-7,.,CASSSTGGVYEQYF,TGTGCCAGCAGTTCCACCGGTGGGGTGTACGAGCAGTACTTC
14,TRBV4-1,.,TRBJ2-7,.,CASSQTLGRSEQYF,TGCGCCAGCAGCCAAACTCTGGGGCGCTCCGAGCAGTACTTC
13,TRBV5-5,.,TRBJ1-1,.,CASSLDMNTEAFF,TGTGCCAGCAGCCTGGACATGAACACTGAAGCTTTCTTT
15,TRBV6-5,.,TRBJ2-7,.,CASSYSSPRSYEQYF,TGTGCCAGCAGTTATTCGAGTCCGCGTTCCTACGAGCAGTACTTC
13,TRBV6-6,.,TRBJ1-1,.,CASRRTVNTEAFF,TGTGCCAGCAGAAGGACAGTGAACACTGAAGCTTTCTTT
16,TRBV19,.,TRBJ2-7,.,CASSILSGQSTYEQYF,TGTGCCAGTAGTATTCTATCAGGCCAATCAACCTACGAGCAGTACTTC
14,TRBV9,TRBD2,TRBJ2-1,.,CASSAPVREDEQFF,TGTGCCAGCAGCGCCCCCGTGCGGGAGGATGAGCAGTTCTTC
13,TRBV19,.,TRBJ1-1,.,CASSIDRVPGAFF,TGTGCCAGTAGTATAGACAGGGTCCCCGGAGCTTTCTTT
14,TRBV7-3,.,TRBJ2-2,.,CASSPPGNTGELFF,TGTGCCAGCAGCCCCCCGGGGAACACCGGGGAGCTGTTTTTT
16,TRBV4-1,.,TRBJ1-2,.,CASSQAPRGRGYGYTF,TGCGCCAGCAGCCAAGCCCCCCGGGGGCGGGGGTATGGCTACACCTTC
15,TRBV6-5,.,TRBJ2-7,.,CASSYGAGNTYEQYF,TGTGCCAGCAGTTACGGGGCAGGGAATACCTACGAGCAGTACTTC
14,TRBV27,TRBD1,TRBJ1-1,once,CASSRQGMNTEAFF,TGTGCCAGCAGTAGACAGGGGATGAACACTGAAGCTTTCTTT
14,TRBV6-6,.,TRBJ1-1,.,CASSYQGGDTEAFF,TGTGCCAGCAGTTACCAGGGAGGGGACACTGAAGCTTTCTTT
16,TRBV5-1,.,TRBJ1-6,.,CASSLIGEFGNSPLHF,TGCGCCAGCAGCTTGATCGGGGAATTTGGCAATTCACCCCTCCACTTT
14,TRBV19,.,TRBJ2-3,.,CASSIGPSLDTQYF,TGTGCCAGTAGTATAGGCCCCTCCCTAGATACGCAGTATTTT